The 8 T cell receptor beta chains below come from one sample, sequenced in a study of T cell responses to AZD1222 COVID-19 vaccine. Some clones are missing from TCRdb's copy, which holds only in-frame ones; the method was immunoSEQ multiplex PCR. The table shows around 130,000 clones, with over 90% occurring only once. Specimen: peripheral blood, collected on day 0 of AZD1222 vaccination. The receptors come from an adult in good health.

The V call is TRBV5-4, the J call TRBJ2-1; D is unresolved. V lost 4 bases and J 5 bases, leaving 7 bases between the germline ends. The germline V gene encodes CDR1 SGHNT and CDR2 YYREEE (reference sequence). There are 12 residues in the CDR3. The CDR3 protein is CASSRKNNEQFF. CDR3 nucleotides: TGTGCCAGCAGCCGAAAAAACAATGAGCAGTTCTTC.

This clone occurred once. The chain joins TRBV9 to TRBJ2-2, with D perhaps TRBD1 or TRBD2 (6 bases each). Germline V lookup: CDR1 SGDLS, CDR2 YYNGEE. The V and J ends lost 0 bases and 0 bases respectively, with 21 bases between them. The CDR3 is made up of 20 amino acids. The CDR3 DNA sequence: TGTGCCAGCAGCGTAGGGGCGGGGTTTGGTAACAGGGCGAACACCGGGGAGCTGTTTTTT. This codes for CASSVGAGFGNRANTGELFF.

The J gene is TRBJ2-5, the V gene TRBV9; D possibly corresponds to TRBD2 (6 bases). This CDR3 contains 12 residues. V was shortened by 3 bases and J by 5 bases, with 8 bases between the two germline ends. Germline V gene data show CDR1 as SGDLS and CDR2 as YYNGEE. The CDR3, as DNA: TGTGCCAGCAGCGCGGAGGGTGAGACCCAGTACTTC. It translates to CASSAEGETQYF.

The chain uses TRBV21-1 and TRBJ1-2. TRBV21-1 is termed a pseudogene. The CDR3 consists of 12 residues. CDR3 residues: CAISESNYGYTF. As DNA, the CDR3 is TGTGCCATCAGCGAGTCTAACTATGGCTACACCTTC.

This chain links TRBV7-9 with TRBJ1-1, with D possibly TRBD1 on 5 matching bases. The CDR3 consists of 15 residues. CDR1 is SEHNR and CDR2 is FQNEAQ in the germline V gene (reference sequence). V lost 2 bases, J lost 6 bases, and 16 bases lay in between. CDR3 amino acids: CASSLFGGSGAEAFF. Written as DNA, the CDR3 is TGTGCCAGCAGCTTATTCGGGGGATCGGGGGCTGAAGCTTTCTTT. Together with reference TRBV7-9 and TRBJ1-1, the CDR3 gives the full variable domain: DTGVSQNPRHKITKRGQNVTFRCDPISEHNRLYWYRQTLGQGPEFLTYFQNEAQLEKSRLLSDRFSAERPKGSFSTLEIQRTEQGDSAMYLCASSLFGGSGAEAFFGQGTRLTVV.

The chain links TRBV19 to TRBJ1-6, with 8 bases matching TRBD1. There are 14 residues in the CDR3. In germline, CDR1 is LNHDA, CDR2 SQIVND (reference sequence). V dropped 4 bases and J dropped 8; count of bases not matched to a gene: 4. CDR3 DNA sequence: TGTGCCAGTAGTACGACAGGGGAATATTCACCCCTCCACTTT. It yields the protein CASSTTGEYSPLHF. Full variable domain (rest looked up from reference TRBV19 and TRBJ1-6): DGGITQSPKYLFRKEGQNVTLSCEQNLNHDAMYWYRQDPGQGLRLIYYSQIVNDFQKGDIAEGYSVSREKKESFPLTVTSAQKNPTAFYLCASSTTGEYSPLHFGNGTRLTVT.

J is TRBJ1-2 and V is TRBV7-9; 7 nucleotides match TRBD1. Germline CDR1 is SEHNR and CDR2 is FQNEAQ (reference sequence). The V gene end was trimmed by 7 bases and the J gene end by 8 bases; junction bases not matched to a gene: 10. The CDR3 has 13 amino acids. The CDR3 coding sequence is TGTGCCAGCACCAAAAGGGACAGTCTAGGCTACACCTTC. Protein product: CASTKRDSLGYTF.

The J gene is TRBJ2-1, the V gene TRBV10-3; D gene unclear. Germline CDR1 ENHRY, CDR2 SYGVKD. The CDR3 is made up of 14 amino acids. V gave up 4 bases and J gave up 0 bases, with 7 bases separating them. The CDR3 DNA is TGTGCCATCAGTGTTCAGAGCTCCTACAATGAGCAGTTCTTC. It specifies CAISVQSSYNEQFF.